This TCR beta chain was found in a study of PD-L1 blockade in urothelial cancer. Study background: Patients began atezolizumab, 1,200 mg intravenously every 3 weeks, in the mid-2010s. Per blood sample, T cells had a median of 141,255. Of prior chemotherapy regimens, patients had received between 0 and 3. At 3 weeks after treatment start (second dose) and again at 6 weeks, blood was analyzed.

The time point: pretreatment peripheral blood. TCRdb's copy holds only in-frame clones and misses some; the assay was immunoSEQ multiplex PCR. The sample comprises 130,000 or so clones, approximately 84% of which are singletons, and 3.2% rests with the top ten. The specimen was PBMCs, collected around atezolizumab (anti-PD-L1) treatment. The source is a man aged 50 to 60 with urothelial cancer.

CDR3 coding DNA: TGTGCCAGCAGCACAGGGGGCACCCTACAAGAGACCCAGTACTTC. Amino acids: CASSTGGTLQETQYF. This chain joins TRBV6-5 and TRBJ2-5, with TRBD1 identical over 9 bases. V shed 6 bases and J 2 bases; nucleotides not matched to a gene: 7. This CDR3 spans 15 amino acids. CDR1 is MNHEY and CDR2 is SVGAGI in the germline V gene.